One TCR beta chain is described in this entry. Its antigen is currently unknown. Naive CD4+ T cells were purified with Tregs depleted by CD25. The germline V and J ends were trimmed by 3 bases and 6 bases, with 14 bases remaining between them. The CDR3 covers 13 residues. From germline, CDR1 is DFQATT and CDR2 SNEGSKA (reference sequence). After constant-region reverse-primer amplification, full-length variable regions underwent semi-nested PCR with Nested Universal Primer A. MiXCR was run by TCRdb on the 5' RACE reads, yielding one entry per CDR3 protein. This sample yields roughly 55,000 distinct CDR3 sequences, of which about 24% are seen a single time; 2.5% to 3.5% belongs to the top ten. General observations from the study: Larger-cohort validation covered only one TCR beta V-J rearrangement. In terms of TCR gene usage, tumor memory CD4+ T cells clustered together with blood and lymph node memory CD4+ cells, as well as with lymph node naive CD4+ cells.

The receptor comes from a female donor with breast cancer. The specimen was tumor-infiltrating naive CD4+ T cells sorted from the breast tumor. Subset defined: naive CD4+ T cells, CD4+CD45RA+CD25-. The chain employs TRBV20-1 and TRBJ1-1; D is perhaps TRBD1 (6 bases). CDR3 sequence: CSARGGPGAEAFF. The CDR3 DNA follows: TGCAGTGCTAGGGGGGGCCCGGGGGCTGAAGCTTTCTTT.